This TCR beta chain was documented in a study of blood T cell repertoires in COVID-19. Libraries were prepared by immunoSEQ multiplex PCR; TCRdb keeps only in-frame clonotypes and omits some of them. The sample shows a few hundred thousand clones, 80% to 90% of them seen only once. Grouping used clinical history reported by participants in a survey and questionnaire. V gave up 2 bases and J gave up 0 bases, with 7 bases separating them. The CDR3 runs to 14 residues. Germline V CDR1 and CDR2: SGHTA, FQGNSA. The source of this sequence is a man aged 30 to 45 who had recovered from COVID-19. The material sequenced was PBMCs or T cells enriched from blood (not recorded which). The V and J genes are TRBV7-2 and TRBJ2-5; no clear D. The CDR3 region has the DNA TGTGCCAGCAGCTTAATGGCACACCAAGAGACCCAGTACTTC. It yields the protein CASSLMAHQETQYF.